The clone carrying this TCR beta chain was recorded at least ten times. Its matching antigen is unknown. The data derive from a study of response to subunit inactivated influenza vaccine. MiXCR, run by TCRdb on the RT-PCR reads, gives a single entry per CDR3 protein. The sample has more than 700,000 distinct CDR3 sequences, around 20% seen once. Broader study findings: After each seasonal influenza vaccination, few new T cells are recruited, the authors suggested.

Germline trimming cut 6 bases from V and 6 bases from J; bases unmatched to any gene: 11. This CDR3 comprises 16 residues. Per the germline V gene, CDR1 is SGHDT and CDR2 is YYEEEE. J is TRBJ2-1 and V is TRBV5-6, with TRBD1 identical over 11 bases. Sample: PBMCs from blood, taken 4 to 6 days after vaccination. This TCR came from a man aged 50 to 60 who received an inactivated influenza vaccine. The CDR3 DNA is TGTGCCAGCAAGGCAAACGGGGGACAGGGGGGCAATGAGCAGTTCTTC. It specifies CASKANGGQGGNEQFF. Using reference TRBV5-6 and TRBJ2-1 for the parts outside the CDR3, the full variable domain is DAGVTQSPTHLIKTRGQQVTLRCSPKSGHDTVSWYQQALGQGPQFIFQYYEEEERQRGNFPDRFSGHQFPNYSSELNVNALLLGDSALYLCASKANGGQGGNEQFFGPGTRLTVL.